This record looks at one T cell receptor (beta chain) sequence and its context. As yet, its antigen is unknown. The record originates from a study of OX40 agonist ivuxolimab in advanced cancers. General study points: Partial responders treated at 0.1-3.0 mg/kg exhibited clonal expansion among the lowest measured.

The repertoire was sequenced with immunoSEQ multiplex PCR; TCRdb's copy has only in-frame clones and lacks some. The profile covers about 25,000 clones, with approximately 80% appearing a single time and over 1.1% taken by the ten largest. V was pared by 5 bases and J by 7 bases, with 12 bases between. Germline CDR1 SEHNR, CDR2 FQNEAQ (reference sequence). This CDR3 spans 12 amino acids. This chain joins TRBV7-9 and TRBJ2-7; D remains ambiguous. Here the sequenced sample was CD4+ or CD8+ T cells sorted from blood, taken in a trial of the OX40 agonist ivuxolimab. This sequence originates from an adult with an advanced solid tumor such as melanoma, head and neck, liver or kidney cancer. CDR3 sequence reads: CASSPESGEQYF. The CDR3 DNA follows: TGTGCCAGCAGCCCAGAATCCGGGGAGCAGTACTTC.